The 14 T cell receptor beta chains in this list originate from one sample, sequenced in a study of T cells in Graves' hyperthyroidism and ophthalmopathy. RNA transcripts served as the template for amplifying TCR beta CDR3 regions. Carried out on the TCR CDR3, a first-round RT-PCR used the HTBI primer set. TCRdb independently ran MiXCR on the multiplex PCR reads; one entry per CDR3 protein. The profile shows about 500,000 distinct CDR3 sequences, over 15% of them singletons. Sequencing input: blood. These receptors all stem from a young woman with Graves' hyperthyroidism.

Ten or more counts support this clonotype. Germline is not matched at one junction end, which may reflect a read error. The J gene is TRBJ2-2, the V gene TRBV7-7; maybe TRBD2 (6 bases). The CDR3 totals 15 residues. Germline-derived CDR1 and CDR2 are SSHAT and FNYEAQ (reference sequence). CDR3 in DNA: TGTGCTAGCAGCCTAGGGGCCGGGAGCACCGGGGAGCTGTTTTTT. Its protein is CASSLGAGSTGELFF.

DNA of the CDR3: TGCAGTGCTAGAGATTTAAACTATTGGGGGACCTATGGCTACACCTTC. Its translation is CSARDLNYWGTYGYTF. The J gene is TRBJ1-2, the V gene TRBV20-1, with D possibly matching TRBD1 (5 bases). V lost 0 bases, J lost 4 bases, and 18 bases lay in between. The CDR3 loop spans 16 amino acids. Germline V gives CDR1 DFQATT, CDR2 SNEGSKA (reference sequence).

There are many counts of this clonotype. This chain connects TRBV7-2 to TRBJ2-5, with 12 bases lining up with TRBD2. Germline CDR1 SGHTA, CDR2 FQGNSA. J lost 4 bases, V lost 5 bases, and 20 bases had no gene match. The CDR3 covers 20 residues. The CDR3 protein is CASSRLGLAGGGVQSETQYF. The CDR3 DNA sequence: TGTGCCAGCAGCCGGCTCGGGCTAGCGGGAGGGGGGGTCCAGTCAGAGACCCAGTACTTC.

This clonotype was seen ten or more times. The CDR3 DNA reads TGTGCCAGCTCGCCAGTCGGGGGCCATGGCTACACCTTC. It is translated as CASSPVGGHGYTF. The chain combines TRBV18 with TRBJ1-2; a weak D match, TRBD1 (6 bases). Germline values: CDR1 KGHSH, CDR2 LQKENI. The CDR3 is 13 amino acids. V was shortened by 6 bases and J by 6 bases, with 14 bases between the two germline ends. Variable domain in full (rest from reference TRBV18 and TRBJ1-2): NAGVMQNPRHLVRRRGQEARLRCSPMKGHSHVYWYRQLPEEGLKFMVYLQKENIIDESGMPKERFSAEFPKEGPSILRIQQVVRGDSAAYFCASSPVGGHGYTFGSGTRLTVV.

A note on this clonotype: Just one base apart from a much larger clone, this may be a read error. V is TRBV28 and J is TRBJ2-2; D is unclear. The CDR3 covers 16 residues. The V end lost 6 bases, the J end lost 2 bases, and 16 bases lay between the germline ends. The V gene's germline CDR1 is MDHEN and CDR2 SYDVKM. CDR3 residues: CASSPLLTINTGELFF. CDR3 sequence (DNA): TGTGCCAGCAGCCCACTCCTGACAATAAACACCGGGGAGCTGTTTTTT.

Only a few counts were recorded for this clonotype. This sequence joins TRBV29-1 and TRBJ2-7; a weak D match, TRBD1 (7 bases). Germline CDR1 and CDR2: SQVTM and ANQGSEA. This CDR3 has 12 residues. The V and J ends lost 6 bases and 3 bases respectively, with 12 bases between them. Here the CDR3 reads CSVRRGDYEQYF. As DNA, the CDR3 is TGCAGCGTCCGCAGGGGGGACTACGAGCAGTACTTC.

V is TRBV12-5 and J is TRBJ1-1; possibly TRBD1 for D (6 bases). Looked up from germline, CDR1 is LGHNT and CDR2 is FRNRAP. Trimming removed 5 bases from V and 5 bases from J, with 12 bases in between. This CDR3 region has 13 residues. The DNA for the CDR3 is TGTGCTAGTGGTCCTACCCAGGGGACTGAAGCTTTCTTT. It encodes CASGPTQGTEAFF.

On this clonotype: At one of its ends the junction is not consistent with the germline gene, which may arise from a read error. The chain carries TRBV6-5 and TRBJ1-2; weak D call: TRBD1 (5 bases). This CDR3 has 15 amino acids. Germline V lookup: CDR1 MNHEY, CDR2 SVGAGI. Here the CDR3 reads CAGSWGLGGLDGYTF. Here the CDR3 DNA reads TGTGCCGGCAGTTGGGGACTGGGGGGACTCGATGGCTACACCTTC.

The V gene is TRBV5-1, the J gene TRBJ1-4; TRBD1 agrees at 8 bases. The V gene end was trimmed by 2 bases and the J gene end by 7 bases; junction bases not matched to a gene: 4. This CDR3 has 14 residues. Per germline, CDR1 SGHRS and CDR2 YFSETQ. This CDR3 reads CASSFRDRTEKLFF. The CDR3 region has the DNA TGCGCCAGCAGCTTCCGGGACAGGACTGAAAAACTGTTTTTT. The variable domain in full, with the rest retrieved from reference TRBV5-1 and TRBJ1-4, is KAGVTQTPRYLIKTRGQQVTLSCSPISGHRSVSWYQQTPGQGLQFLFEYFSETQRNKGNFPGRFSGRQFSNSRSEMNVSTLELGDSALYLCASSFRDRTEKLFFGSGTQLSVL.

This clonotype occurred many times. The rearrangement uses TRBV20-1 and TRBJ2-5; D possibly corresponds to TRBD1 (5 bases). V shed 3 bases and J shed 5 bases, with 13 bases lying between them. CDR1 DFQATT and CDR2 SNEGSKA come from the germline V gene (reference sequence). The CDR3 covers 13 residues. The CDR3 DNA follows: TGCAGTGCTAGGCCTCAGGGAAGGGAGACCCAGTACTTC. Amino acid sequence: CSARPQGRETQYF.

The table lists this clonotype with many counts. The V call is TRBV11-3, the J call TRBJ1-6; 7 nucleotides agree with TRBD1. The CDR3 loop spans 15 amino acids. The V segment lost 5 bases and the J segment 7 bases; nucleotides outside the gene matches: 8. CDR1 is SGHNT and CDR2 is YENEEA in the germline V gene. The CDR3 sequence is CASSAPQGWNSPLHF. CDR3 sequence (DNA): TGTGCCAGCAGCGCACCACAGGGGTGGAATTCACCCCTCCACTTT.

This clonotype was observed many times. The V call is TRBV2, the J call TRBJ2-7, with 9 bases fitting TRBD1. Germline V gene sequence: CDR1 SNHLY, CDR2 FYNNEI. J gave up 2 bases and V 1 base, and 0 bases lay outside the gene matches. The CDR3 is 14 residues long. CDR3 DNA: TGTGCCAGCAGTGAAGACAGGGGGCCCTACGAGCAGTACTTC. Its translation: CASSEDRGPYEQYF.

As DNA, the CDR3 is TGCAGTGCTTCTATTCCAAGCGGTGGCAATCAGCCCCAGCATTTT. Its protein is CSASIPSGGNQPQHF. The V call is TRBV20-1, the J call TRBJ1-5; D unclear. In germline, CDR1 is DFQATT, CDR2 SNEGSKA (reference sequence). The CDR3 is 15 amino acids. V shed 5 bases and J shed 2 bases, with 16 bases lying between them.

V gene TRBV29-1 combines with J gene TRBJ2-7, with 11 positions matching TRBD2. Looked up from germline, CDR1 is SQVTM and CDR2 is ANQGSEA. There are 17 residues in the CDR3. J lost 1 base, V lost 5 bases, and 13 bases had no gene match. The CDR3, as DNA: TGCAGCGTTAGCCCCACCCGACTAGCGGGAAATTCCTACGAGCAGTACTTC. Translated: CSVSPTRLAGNSYEQYF.